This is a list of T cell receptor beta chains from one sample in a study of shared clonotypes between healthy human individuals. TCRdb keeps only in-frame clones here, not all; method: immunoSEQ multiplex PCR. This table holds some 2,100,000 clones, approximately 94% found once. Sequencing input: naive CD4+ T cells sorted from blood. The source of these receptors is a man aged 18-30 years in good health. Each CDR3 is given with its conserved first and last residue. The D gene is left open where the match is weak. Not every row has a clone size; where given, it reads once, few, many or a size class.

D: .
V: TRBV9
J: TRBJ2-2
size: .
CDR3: CASRVGSDTGELFF
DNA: TGTGCCAGCAGGGTCGGGTCAGACACCGGGGAGCTGTTTTTT

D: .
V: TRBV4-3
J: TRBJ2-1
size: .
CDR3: CASSQDPGTVPKSNEQFF
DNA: TGCGCCAGCAGCCAAGATCCAGGAACTGTACCTAAATCTAATGAGCAGTTCTTC

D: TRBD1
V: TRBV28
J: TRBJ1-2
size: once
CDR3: CASSLGDRDYGYTF
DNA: TGTGCCAGCAGTTTAGGGGACAGGGACTATGGCTACACCTTC

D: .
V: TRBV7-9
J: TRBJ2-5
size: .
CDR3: CASSLSGSGKQETQYF
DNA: TGTGCCAGCAGCTTATCAGGGTCGGGGAAACAAGAGACCCAGTACTTC

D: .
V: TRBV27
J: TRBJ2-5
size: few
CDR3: CASSLFGREETQYF
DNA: TGTGCCAGCAGTTTATTCGGAAGGGAGGAGACCCAGTACTTC

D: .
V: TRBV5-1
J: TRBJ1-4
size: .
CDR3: CASSLVGATSLTNEKLFF
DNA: TGCGCCAGCAGCTTGGTCGGGGCAACGTCGTTGACTAATGAAAAACTGTTTTTT

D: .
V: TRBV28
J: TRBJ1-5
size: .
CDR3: CASSLEGLLVQPQHF
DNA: TGTGCCAGCAGTTTGGAGGGGTTATTAGTTCAGCCCCAGCATTTT

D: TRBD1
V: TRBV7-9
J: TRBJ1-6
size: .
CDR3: CASSPGRGLISPLHF
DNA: TGTGCCAGCAGCCCCGGTAGGGGGCTGATTTCACCCCTCCACTTT

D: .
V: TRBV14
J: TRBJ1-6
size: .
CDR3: CASSRITPSSYNSPLHF
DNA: TGTGCCAGCAGCCGAATCACCCCCAGTTCCTATAATTCACCCCTCCACTTT

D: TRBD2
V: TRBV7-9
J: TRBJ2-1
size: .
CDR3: CASSSWTSGNNEQFF
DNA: TGTGCCAGCAGCTCGTGGACTAGCGGGAACAATGAGCAGTTCTTC

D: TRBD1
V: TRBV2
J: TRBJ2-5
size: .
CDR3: CASSDSTGSAETQYF
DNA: TGTGCCAGCAGTGATTCGACAGGGTCTGCGGAGACCCAGTACTTC

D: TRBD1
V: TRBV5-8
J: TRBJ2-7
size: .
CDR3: CASSPRQGANYEQYF
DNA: TGTGCCAGCAGCCCCCGGCAGGGGGCTAACTACGAGCAGTACTTC

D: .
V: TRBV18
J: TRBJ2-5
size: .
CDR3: CASSPDRIQETQYF
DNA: TGTGCCAGCTCACCAGACAGGATACAAGAGACCCAGTACTTC

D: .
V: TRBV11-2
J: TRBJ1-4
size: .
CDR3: CASSVRDRGEKLFF
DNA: TGTGCCAGCAGCGTCCGGGACCGGGGAGAAAAACTGTTTTTT

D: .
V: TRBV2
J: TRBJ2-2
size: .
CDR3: CASSPERGGNTGELFF
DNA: TGTGCCAGCAGCCCTGAGAGGGGCGGGAACACCGGGGAGCTGTTTTTT

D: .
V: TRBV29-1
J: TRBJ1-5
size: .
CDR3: CSVSSSNQPQHF
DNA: TGCAGCGTTAGCAGTAGCAATCAGCCCCAGCATTTT

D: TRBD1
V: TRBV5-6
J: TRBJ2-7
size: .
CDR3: CASSWGQGATYEQYF
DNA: TGTGCCAGCAGCTGGGGACAGGGGGCTACCTACGAGCAGTACTTC

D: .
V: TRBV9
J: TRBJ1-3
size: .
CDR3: CASSIAPDIRSGNTIYF
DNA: TGTGCCAGCAGCATAGCCCCCGACATTCGCTCTGGAAACACCATATATTTT

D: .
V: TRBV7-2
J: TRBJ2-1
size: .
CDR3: CASSPSLLVNEQFF
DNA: TGTGCCAGCAGCCCATCTCTCTTGGTCAATGAGCAGTTCTTC